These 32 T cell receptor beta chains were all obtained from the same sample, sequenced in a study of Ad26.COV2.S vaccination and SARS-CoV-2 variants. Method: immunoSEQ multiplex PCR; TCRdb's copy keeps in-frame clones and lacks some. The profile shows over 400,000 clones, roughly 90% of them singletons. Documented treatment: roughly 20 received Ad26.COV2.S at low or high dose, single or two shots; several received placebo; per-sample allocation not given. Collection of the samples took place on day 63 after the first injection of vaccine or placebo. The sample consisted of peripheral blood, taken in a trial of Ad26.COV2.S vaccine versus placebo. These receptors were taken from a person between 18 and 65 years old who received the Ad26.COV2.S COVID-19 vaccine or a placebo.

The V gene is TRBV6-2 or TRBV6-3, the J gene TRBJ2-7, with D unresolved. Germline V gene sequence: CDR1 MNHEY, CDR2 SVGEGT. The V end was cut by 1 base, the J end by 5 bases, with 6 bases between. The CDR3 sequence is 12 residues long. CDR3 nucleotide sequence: TGTGCCAGCAGTTACTTCTTAGACGAGCAGTACTTC. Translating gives CASSYFLDEQYF.

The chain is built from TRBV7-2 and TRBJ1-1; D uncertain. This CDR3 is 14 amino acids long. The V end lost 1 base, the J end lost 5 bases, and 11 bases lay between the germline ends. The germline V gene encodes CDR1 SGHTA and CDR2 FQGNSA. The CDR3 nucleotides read TGTGCCAGCAGCTTAGAGGCCACGAGGACTGAAGCTTTCTTT. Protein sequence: CASSLEATRTEAFF.

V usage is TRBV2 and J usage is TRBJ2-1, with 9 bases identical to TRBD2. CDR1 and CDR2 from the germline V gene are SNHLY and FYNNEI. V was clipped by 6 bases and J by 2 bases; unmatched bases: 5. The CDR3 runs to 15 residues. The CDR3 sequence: CASRGLAGAYNEQFF. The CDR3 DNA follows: TGTGCCAGCAGGGGACTAGCAGGGGCCTACAATGAGCAGTTCTTC.

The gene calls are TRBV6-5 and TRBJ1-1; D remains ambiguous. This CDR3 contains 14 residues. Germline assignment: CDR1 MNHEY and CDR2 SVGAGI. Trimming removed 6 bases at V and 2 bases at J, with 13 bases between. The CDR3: CASSRVTINTEAFF. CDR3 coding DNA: TGTGCCAGCAGCCGGGTGACAATTAACACTGAAGCTTTCTTT.

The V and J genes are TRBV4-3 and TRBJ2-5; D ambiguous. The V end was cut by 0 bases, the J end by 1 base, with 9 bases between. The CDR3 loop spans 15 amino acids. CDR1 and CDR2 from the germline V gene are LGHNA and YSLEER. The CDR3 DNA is TGCGCCAGCAGCCAAGATAGGGCAGCCCAAGAGACCCAGTACTTC. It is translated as CASSQDRAAQETQYF.

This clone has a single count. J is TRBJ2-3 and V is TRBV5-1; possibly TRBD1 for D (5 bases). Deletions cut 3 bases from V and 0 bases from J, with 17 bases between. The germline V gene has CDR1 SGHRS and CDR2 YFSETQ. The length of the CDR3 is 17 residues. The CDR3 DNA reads TGCGCCAGCAGCTCTCGAACAGGCGGAACTAGCACAGATACGCAGTATTTT. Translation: CASSSRTGGTSTDTQYF.

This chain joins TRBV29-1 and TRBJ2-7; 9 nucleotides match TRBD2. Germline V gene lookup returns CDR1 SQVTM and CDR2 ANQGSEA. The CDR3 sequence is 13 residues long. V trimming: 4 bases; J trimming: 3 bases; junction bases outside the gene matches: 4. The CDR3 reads CSVASGGSYEQYF. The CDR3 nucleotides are TGCAGCGTTGCCAGCGGGGGGAGCTACGAGCAGTACTTC.

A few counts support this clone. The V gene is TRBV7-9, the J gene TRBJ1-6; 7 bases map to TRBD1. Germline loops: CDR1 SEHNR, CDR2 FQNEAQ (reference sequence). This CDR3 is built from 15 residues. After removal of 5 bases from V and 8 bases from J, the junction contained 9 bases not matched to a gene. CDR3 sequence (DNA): TGTGCCAGCAGCGAGACAGGGCCTGGGGATTCACCCCTCCACTTT. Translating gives CASSETGPGDSPLHF.

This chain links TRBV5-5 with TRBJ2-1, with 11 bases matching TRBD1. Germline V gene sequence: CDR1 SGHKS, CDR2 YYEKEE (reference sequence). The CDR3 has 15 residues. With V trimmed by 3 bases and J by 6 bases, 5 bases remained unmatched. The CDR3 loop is CASSWDRGFGNEQFF. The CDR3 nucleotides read TGTGCCAGCAGCTGGGACAGGGGGTTTGGCAATGAGCAGTTCTTC.

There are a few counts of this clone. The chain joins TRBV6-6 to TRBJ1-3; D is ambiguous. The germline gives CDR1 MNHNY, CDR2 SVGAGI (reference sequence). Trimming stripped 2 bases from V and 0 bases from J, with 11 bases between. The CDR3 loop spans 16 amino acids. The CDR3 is CASSYGQTVSGNTIYF. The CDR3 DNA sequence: TGTGCCAGCAGTTACGGGCAGACGGTCTCTGGAAACACCATATATTTT.

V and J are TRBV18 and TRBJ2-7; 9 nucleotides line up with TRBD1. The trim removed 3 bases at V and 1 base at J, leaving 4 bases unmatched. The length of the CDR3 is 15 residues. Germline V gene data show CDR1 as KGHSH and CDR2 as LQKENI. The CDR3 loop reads CASSPGTGRSYEQYF. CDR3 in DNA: TGTGCCAGCTCACCGGGGACAGGGAGATCCTACGAGCAGTACTTC.

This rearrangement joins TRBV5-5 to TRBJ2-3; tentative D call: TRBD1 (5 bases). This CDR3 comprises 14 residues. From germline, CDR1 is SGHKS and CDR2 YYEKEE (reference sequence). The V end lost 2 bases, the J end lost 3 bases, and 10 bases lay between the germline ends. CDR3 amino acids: CASSFGATTDTQYF. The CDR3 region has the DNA TGTGCCAGCAGCTTTGGGGCCACAACAGATACGCAGTATTTT.

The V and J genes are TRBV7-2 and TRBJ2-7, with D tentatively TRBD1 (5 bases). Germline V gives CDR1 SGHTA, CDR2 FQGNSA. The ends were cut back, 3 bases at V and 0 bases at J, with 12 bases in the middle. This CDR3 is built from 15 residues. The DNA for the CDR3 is TGTGCCAGCAGCTTGAATGCAGGGTCCTCCTACGAGCAGTACTTC. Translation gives CASSLNAGSSYEQYF.

CDR3 nucleotide sequence: TGTGCCAGCAGTTACTCGGCCGGGACAGGAGGGAATGAGCAGTTCTTC. Translation gives CASSYSAGTGGNEQFF. The chain uses TRBV6-5 and TRBJ2-1, with 8 bases aligning to TRBD1. Germline lookup yields CDR1 MNHEY and CDR2 SVGAGI. The length of the CDR3 is 16 residues. Losses at the gene ends were 0 bases for V and 7 bases for J; bases not matched to a gene: 8.

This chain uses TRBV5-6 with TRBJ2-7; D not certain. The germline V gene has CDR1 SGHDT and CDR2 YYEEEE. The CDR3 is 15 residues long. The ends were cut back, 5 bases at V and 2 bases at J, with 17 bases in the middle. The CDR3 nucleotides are TGTGCCAGCAGACAGACCGGGCCCCGTCCCTACGAGCAGTACTTC. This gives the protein CASRQTGPRPYEQYF.

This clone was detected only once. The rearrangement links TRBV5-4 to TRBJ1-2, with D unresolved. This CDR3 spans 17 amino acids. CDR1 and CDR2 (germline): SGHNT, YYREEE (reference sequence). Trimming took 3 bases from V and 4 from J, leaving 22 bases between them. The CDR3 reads CASSSPDYTAGFYGYTF. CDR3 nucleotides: TGTGCCAGCAGCTCGCCTGATTATACAGCGGGTTTCTATGGCTACACCTTC.

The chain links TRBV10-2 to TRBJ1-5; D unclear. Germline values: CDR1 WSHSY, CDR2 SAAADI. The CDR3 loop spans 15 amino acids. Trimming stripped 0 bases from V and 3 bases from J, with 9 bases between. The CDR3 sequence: CASSESVLSNQPQHF. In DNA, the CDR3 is TGCGCCAGCAGTGAGTCGGTCCTATCCAATCAGCCCCAGCATTTT.

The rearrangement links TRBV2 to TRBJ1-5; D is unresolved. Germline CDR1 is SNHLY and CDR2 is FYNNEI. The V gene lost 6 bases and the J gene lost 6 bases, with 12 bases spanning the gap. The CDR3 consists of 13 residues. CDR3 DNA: TGTGCCAGCAGCGGGGATGGATTTCAGCCCCAGCATTTT. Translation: CASSGDGFQPQHF. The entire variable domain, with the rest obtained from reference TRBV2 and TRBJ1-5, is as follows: EPEVTQTPSHQVTQMGQEVILRCVPISNHLYFYWYRQILGQKVEFLVSFYNNEISEKSEIFDDQFSVERPDGSNFTLKIRSTKLEDSAMYFCASSGDGFQPQHFGDGTRLSIL.

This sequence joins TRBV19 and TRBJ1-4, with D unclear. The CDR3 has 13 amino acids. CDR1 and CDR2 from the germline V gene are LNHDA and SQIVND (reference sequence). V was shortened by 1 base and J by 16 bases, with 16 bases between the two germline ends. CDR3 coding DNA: TGTGCCAGTAGTATAGGCTCGACCGGGAGGAGGTTTTTT. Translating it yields CASSIGSTGRRFF.

DNA for the CDR3: TGCGCCAGCAGCTCACAGGGGGTGAACACTGAAGCTTTCTTT. This codes for CASSSQGVNTEAFF. The V gene is TRBV5-1, the J gene TRBJ1-1, with TRBD1 matching 8 bases. Germline V gene data show CDR1 as SGHRS and CDR2 as YFSETQ. The length of the CDR3 is 14 residues. The V gene end was trimmed by 3 bases and the J gene end by 0 bases; junction bases not matched to a gene: 1.

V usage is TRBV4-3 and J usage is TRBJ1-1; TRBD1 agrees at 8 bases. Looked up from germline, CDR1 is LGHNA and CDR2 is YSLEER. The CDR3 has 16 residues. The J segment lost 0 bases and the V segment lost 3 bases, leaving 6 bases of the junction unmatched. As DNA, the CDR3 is TGCGCCAGCAGCCAGCTACAGGGGGGGATGAACACTGAAGCTTTCTTT. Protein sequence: CASSQLQGGMNTEAFF.

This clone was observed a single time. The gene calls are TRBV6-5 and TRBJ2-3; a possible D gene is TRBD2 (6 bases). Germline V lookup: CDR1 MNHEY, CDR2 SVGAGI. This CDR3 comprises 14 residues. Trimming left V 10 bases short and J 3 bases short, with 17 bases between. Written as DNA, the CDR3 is TGTGCCACCTCGACTAGGCCGATTACAGATACGCAGTATTTT. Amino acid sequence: CATSTRPITDTQYF.

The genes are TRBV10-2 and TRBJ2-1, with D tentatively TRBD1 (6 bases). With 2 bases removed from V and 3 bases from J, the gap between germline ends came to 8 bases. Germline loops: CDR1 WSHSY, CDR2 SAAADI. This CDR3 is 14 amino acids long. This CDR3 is CASSEAGVYNEQFF. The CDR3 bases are TGCGCCAGCAGTGAGGCAGGGGTCTACAATGAGCAGTTCTTC.

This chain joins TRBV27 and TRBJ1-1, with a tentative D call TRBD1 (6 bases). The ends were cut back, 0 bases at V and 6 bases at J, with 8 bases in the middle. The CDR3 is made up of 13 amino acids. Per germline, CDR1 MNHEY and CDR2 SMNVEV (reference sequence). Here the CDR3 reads CASSLSGGPEAFF. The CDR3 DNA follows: TGTGCCAGCAGTTTATCGGGGGGGCCTGAAGCTTTCTTT.

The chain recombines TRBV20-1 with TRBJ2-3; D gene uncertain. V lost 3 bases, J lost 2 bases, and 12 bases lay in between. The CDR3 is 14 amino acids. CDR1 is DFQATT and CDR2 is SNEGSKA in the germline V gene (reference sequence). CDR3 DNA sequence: TGCAGTGCTAGTCGCCGTATCTCCACAGATACGCAGTATTTT. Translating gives CSASRRISTDTQYF.

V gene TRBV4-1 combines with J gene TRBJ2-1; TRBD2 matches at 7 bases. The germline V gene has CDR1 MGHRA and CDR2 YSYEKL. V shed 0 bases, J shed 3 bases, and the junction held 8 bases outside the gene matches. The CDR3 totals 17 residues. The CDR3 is CASSQEDSAGDYNEQFF. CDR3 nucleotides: TGCGCCAGCAGCCAAGAGGATTCGGCGGGGGACTACAATGAGCAGTTCTTC.

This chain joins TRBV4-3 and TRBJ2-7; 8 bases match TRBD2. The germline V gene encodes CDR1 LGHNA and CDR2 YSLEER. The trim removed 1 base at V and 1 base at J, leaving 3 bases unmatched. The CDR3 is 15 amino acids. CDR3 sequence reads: CASSQASGFSYEQYF. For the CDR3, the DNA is TGCGCCAGCAGCCAAGCTAGCGGGTTTTCCTACGAGCAGTACTTC.

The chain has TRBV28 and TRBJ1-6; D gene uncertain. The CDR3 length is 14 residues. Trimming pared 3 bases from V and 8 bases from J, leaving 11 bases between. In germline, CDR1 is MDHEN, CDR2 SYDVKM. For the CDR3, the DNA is TGTGCCAGCAGTTTTCCGGGTTTGGATTCACCCCTCCACTTT. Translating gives CASSFPGLDSPLHF. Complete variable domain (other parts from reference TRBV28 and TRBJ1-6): DVKVTQSSRYLVKRTGEKVFLECVQDMDHENMFWYRQDPGLGLRLIYFSYDVKMKEKGDIPEGYSVSREKKERFSLILESASTNQTSMYLCASSFPGLDSPLHFGNGTRLTVT.

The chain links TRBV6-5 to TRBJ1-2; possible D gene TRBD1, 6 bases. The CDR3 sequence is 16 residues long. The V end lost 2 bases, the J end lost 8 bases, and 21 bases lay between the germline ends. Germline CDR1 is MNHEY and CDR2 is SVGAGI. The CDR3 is CASSYDPGTSGGGYTF. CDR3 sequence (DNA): TGTGCCAGCAGTTACGATCCCGGGACATCCGGGGGAGGCTACACCTTC.

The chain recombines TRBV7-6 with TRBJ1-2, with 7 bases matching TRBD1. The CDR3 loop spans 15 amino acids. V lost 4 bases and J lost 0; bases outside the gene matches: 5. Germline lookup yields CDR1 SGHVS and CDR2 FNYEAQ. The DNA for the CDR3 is TGTGCCAGCAGCTCCAGACAGGGACCTAACTATGGCTACACCTTC. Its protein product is CASSSRQGPNYGYTF.

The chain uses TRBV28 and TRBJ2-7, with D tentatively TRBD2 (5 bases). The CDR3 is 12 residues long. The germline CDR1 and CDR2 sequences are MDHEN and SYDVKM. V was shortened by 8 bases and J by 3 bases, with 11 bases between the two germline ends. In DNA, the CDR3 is TGTGCCAGCCGGGGAGTGGACTACGAGCAGTACTTC. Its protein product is CASRGVDYEQYF.

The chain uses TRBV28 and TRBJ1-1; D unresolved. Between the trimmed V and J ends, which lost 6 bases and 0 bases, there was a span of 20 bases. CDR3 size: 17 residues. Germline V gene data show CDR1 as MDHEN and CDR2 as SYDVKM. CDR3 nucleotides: TGTGCCAGCAGAACACCCCGGGTCGGGCTTTTGAACACTGAAGCTTTCTTT. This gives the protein CASRTPRVGLLNTEAFF.